What follows are 15 T cell receptor beta chains derived from one specimen sequenced in a study of Graves' ophthalmopathy and Graves' hyperthyroidism. From RNA, the CDR3 regions of TCR beta chains were amplified and sequenced. In the first round, RT-PCR was carried out with HTBI primers, and a multiplex PCR formed the second round. MiXCR, run by TCRdb on the multiplex PCR reads, gives a single entry per CDR3 protein. The table has about 620,000 distinct CDR3 sequences, around a fifth seen once. Sequenced sample: peripheral blood. The receptors originated from a woman under 30 with stable Graves' hyperthyroidism. Some clones in this sample may be carry-over from other donors' samples.

The table lists this clonotype with many counts. CDR3 region: CASSYGTSVYEQYF. CDR3 sequence (DNA): TGTGCCAGCAGCTACGGGACTTCTGTATACGAGCAGTACTTC. The gene calls are TRBV7-2 and TRBJ2-7, with D tentatively TRBD2 (6 bases). Trimming removed 4 bases from V and 4 bases from J, with 14 bases in between. The CDR3 has 14 amino acids. The germline gives CDR1 SGHTA, CDR2 FQGNSA. Based on the CDR3 plus reference TRBV7-2 and TRBJ2-7, the full variable domain is GAGVSQSPSNKVTEKGKDVELRCDPISGHTALYWYRQSLGQGLEFLIYFQGNSAPDKSGLPSDRFSAERTGGSVSTLTIQRTQQEDSAVYLCASSYGTSVYEQYFGPGTRLTVT.

V is TRBV6-1 and J is TRBJ2-5; D perhaps matches TRBD2 (6 bases). The CDR3 is made up of 16 amino acids. Looked up from germline, CDR1 is MNHNS and CDR2 is SASEGT. Trimming stripped 6 bases from V and 2 bases from J, with 19 bases between. In nucleotides, the CDR3 is TGTGCCAGCAGCGAAACGGGACTCCTGGGGCAAGAGACCCAGTACTTC. This sequence encodes CASSETGLLGQETQYF.

V and J are TRBV11-1 and TRBJ2-2; D not certain. Trimming removed 3 bases from V and 0 bases from J, with 14 bases in between. The CDR3 extends over 17 amino acids. Germline V gene data show CDR1 as SGHAT and CDR2 as FQDESV (reference sequence). DNA for the CDR3: TGTGCCAGCAGCTTCCCAGGTACTGGTACGAACACCGGGGAGCTGTTTTTT. Translated: CASSFPGTGTNTGELFF.

This clonotype was counted at least ten times. CDR3 DNA: TGCAGCGTTGATCTGGGGGCAAGCGACGAGCAGTACTTC. Translating it yields CSVDLGASDEQYF. The J gene is TRBJ2-7, the V gene TRBV29-1; tentative D call: TRBD1 (6 bases). The V end was cut by 3 bases, the J end by 5 bases, with 14 bases between. Germline V lookup: CDR1 SQVTM, CDR2 ANQGSEA. The CDR3 has 13 residues.

The CDR3: CAWRRQGGTGNTIYF. The CDR3 DNA reads as TGTGCCTGGAGGAGACAGGGTGGTACTGGAAACACCATATATTTT. The chain carries TRBV30 and TRBJ1-3, with 7 positions matching TRBD1. This CDR3 has 15 amino acids. Germline CDR1 is GTSNPN and CDR2 is SVGIG (reference sequence). V lost 3 bases to trimming and J lost 2 bases; unmatched junction nucleotides: 7.

This clonotype was seen at least ten times. The V call is TRBV19, the J call TRBJ1-1; 9 positions agree with TRBD1. Unmatched junction bases numbered 9, after V lost 7 bases and J lost 3 bases. The CDR3 extends over 15 amino acids. The germline gives CDR1 LNHDA, CDR2 SQIVND (reference sequence). CDR3 in amino acids: CASNTGGAGDTEAFF. The CDR3 DNA reads as TGTGCCAGTAACACAGGGGGCGCGGGTGACACTGAAGCTTTCTTT.

The V gene is TRBV4-1, the J gene TRBJ1-2; D perhaps matches TRBD1 (6 bases). The CDR3 loop spans 16 amino acids. CDR1 and CDR2 from the germline V gene are MGHRA and YSYEKL. Trimming shortened V by 3 bases and J by 1 base, and 15 bases separated the two germline ends. CDR3 amino acids: CASSQAATGHNYGYTF. The CDR3, as DNA: TGCGCCAGCAGCCAGGCCGCGACAGGACATAACTATGGCTACACCTTC.

The gene calls are TRBV18 and TRBJ1-2, with unresolved D. The CDR3 extends over 17 amino acids. V lost 4 bases, J lost 2 bases, and 20 bases lay in between. The germline V gene encodes CDR1 KGHSH and CDR2 LQKENI. This chain's CDR3 is CASSLLSGGGLNYGYTF. CDR3 nucleotides: TGTGCCAGCTCACTCCTCTCGGGAGGAGGTCTAAACTATGGCTACACCTTC.

The chain links TRBV30 to TRBJ1-2; D is perhaps TRBD1 (5 bases). The V gene's germline CDR1 is GTSNPN and CDR2 SVGIG (reference sequence). CDR3 length: 13 residues. This CDR3 is CASLPQGYYGYTF. In nucleotides, the CDR3 is TGTGCATCTCTACCGCAGGGCTACTATGGCTACACCTTC.

This clonotype was recorded at least ten times. The genes are TRBV2 and TRBJ1-3; possibly TRBD1 for D (5 bases). CDR1 is SNHLY and CDR2 is FYNNEI in the germline V gene. Between the trimmed V and J ends, which lost 1 base and 0 bases, there was a span of 10 bases. There are 16 residues in the CDR3. The CDR3 spells CASSEVVGHSGNTIYF. The DNA of the CDR3 is TGTGCCAGCAGTGAAGTCGTTGGACACTCTGGAAACACCATATATTTT. Drawing the rest from reference TRBV2 and TRBJ1-3, the complete variable domain is EPEVTQTPSHQVTQMGQEVILRCVPISNHLYFYWYRQILGQKVEFLVSFYNNEISEKSEIFDDQFSVERPDGSNFTLKIRSTKLEDSAMYFCASSEVVGHSGNTIYFGEGSWLTVV.

This clonotype has just a few counts. The chain couples TRBV6-1 to TRBJ2-2; TRBD2 matches 7 bases. Germline-derived CDR1 and CDR2 are MNHNS and SASEGT. CDR3 length: 16 residues. V was pared by 6 bases and J by 5 bases, with 12 bases of the junction left unmatched. CDR3 DNA: TGTGCCAGCAGCCCCCCCCAGCGGGGCGGTACCGGGGAGCTGTTTTTT. Protein product: CASSPPQRGGTGELFF.

Concerning this clonotype itself: A much bigger clone sits one base away, suggesting this may be a read error. This chain uses TRBV7-2 with TRBJ2-4, with 9 positions matching TRBD2. This CDR3 has 17 amino acids. Trimming cost V 5 bases and J 6 bases; bases outside gene matches: 14. Germline V gene lookup returns CDR1 SGHTA and CDR2 FQGNSA. The chain's CDR3 is CASSPSGSGLATNIQYF. CDR3 sequence (DNA): TGTGCCAGCAGCCCCAGTGGATCGGGACTAGCTACAAACATTCAGTACTTC.

J is TRBJ1-2 and V is TRBV18, with unresolved D. The V gene's germline CDR1 is KGHSH and CDR2 LQKENI. Trimming shortened V by 5 bases and J by 4 bases, and 11 bases separated the two germline ends. The CDR3 contains 13 residues. The CDR3 protein is CASSSPPTYGYTF. CDR3 sequence (DNA): TGTGCCAGCTCATCCCCCCCGACCTATGGCTACACCTTC.

V usage is TRBV20-1 and J usage is TRBJ2-7; possibly TRBD1 or TRBD2 for D (5 bases each). The V gene lost 3 bases and the J gene lost 0 bases, with 9 bases spanning the gap. CDR1 DFQATT and CDR2 SNEGSKA come from the germline V gene (reference sequence). This CDR3 spans 13 amino acids. The CDR3 loop is CSASGTSSYEQYF. The CDR3 DNA reads TGCAGTGCTAGCGGGACGAGCTCCTACGAGCAGTACTTC.

This clonotype was seen ten or more times. The V call is TRBV27, the J call TRBJ1-6, with D possibly being TRBD1 (5 bases). This CDR3 comprises 14 residues. Trimming removed 8 bases at V and 8 bases at J, with 16 bases between. CDR1 MNHEY and CDR2 SMNVEV come from the germline V gene (reference sequence). The CDR3 DNA is TGTGCCAGCTCCTTGCGAGACAGCTATTCACCCCTCCACTTT. Amino acid sequence: CASSLRDSYSPLHF.